This record looks at one TCR beta chain sequence and its context. Its recognized antigen is unknown. The record has no base qualities; no much larger clone is one base away. To sequence the TCRbeta CDR3 region, genomic DNA was isolated from the sorted cells. The immunoSEQ Assay was used for sequencing of TCRbeta CDR3 regions. Held by TCRdb, this immuneACCESS table contains in-frame sequences only and omits some clones. Under half of the omission traces to an unresolved V gene where checked; the cause of the rest is unknown. This sample holds nearly 80,000 clones; approximately 85% were observed only once. The ten top clones hold about 4% of the sample. The trial excluded patients who had a history of autoimmune disease or who were on systemic immunosuppression. Peripheral blood for TCR sequencing was collected from all dose cohorts at baseline, on cycle 4 day 1, and on cycle 7 day 1. Samples came from an open-label, multicenter, first-in-human phase I dose-escalation trial of ivuxolimab. Adults with locally advanced or metastatic melanoma, renal cell, hepatocellular, or head and neck squamous cell carcinoma were enrolled in the trial. Before TCR sequencing, CD4+ T cells and CD8+ T cells from peripheral blood were sorted into separate populations.

The data originate from a study of OX40 agonist ivuxolimab in advanced cancers. Turning to the overall study: The costimulatory receptor OX40 (CD134) was targeted by ivuxolimab, a fully human IgG2 agonistic monoclonal antibody. Intravenous ivuxolimab was administered to patients every 2 weeks at six dose levels: 0.01, 0.1, 0.3, 1.5, 3 and 10 mg/kg. Of the approximately 54 dose-escalation patients, hepatocellular carcinoma was present in about 20, melanoma in around 15, renal cell carcinoma in 9 and head and neck cancer in 9. The dose-escalation cohort was roughly 87% male with a mean age of about 60 years, ranging from roughly 23 to 80. Patients were allowed to have had prior anti-PD-1, anti-PD-L1 or anti-CTLA-4 therapy, and about 40% of the dose-escalation patients had been treated with checkpoint inhibitors. Partial responses were achieved by three dose-escalation patients, of whom one had hepatocellular carcinoma and two had cutaneous melanoma. Peripheral TCRbeta sequencing aimed to test whether ivuxolimab altered TCR sequence diversity and caused clonal T-cell expansion. The paper reports the monotherapy dose-escalation portion (N of about 50 patients) of the phase I ivuxolimab trial. The paper's findings and limits, for the study overall: In the 0.1-3.0 mg/kg groups, partial responders had among the lowest normalized peripheral clonal expansion, particularly in CD8+ T cells. Antigen specificity was not determined for the clonally expanded peripheral T cells. At doses of 0.1 to 3.0 mg/kg, clonal expansion of both CD4+ and CD8+ T cells in blood was seen between baseline and week 6. On average, CD8+ T cells showed more expanded clones than CD4+ T cells after ivuxolimab. Low levels of normalized T-cell clonal expansion were also seen in some patients who did not respond.

The CDR3, from cysteine to phenylalanine, totals 15 residues. CDR3 DNA is the only sequence kept; it has 45 bases, read in frame from the first base. V and J lose 0 bases and 8 bases, and a span of 13 bases separates them. Reading the germline V gene (reference sequence) gives CDR1 LNHNV and CDR2 YYDKDF. Sequencing used CD4+ or CD8+ T cells sorted from blood, obtained in a trial of the OX40 agonist ivuxolimab. The receptor was derived from an adult with an advanced solid tumor such as melanoma, head and neck, liver or kidney cancer. The chain uses TRBV15 and TRBJ1-4; 5 matching bases give a weak D call of TRBD1. The CDR3 region reads CATSRDGGFGEKLFF. The base sequence is TGTGCCACCAGCAGAGATGGGGGATTTGGGGAAAAACTGTTTTTT.